Listed below are T cell receptor beta chains from one sample, sequenced in a study of long-term antiretroviral therapy in people with HIV. Sequencing was performed with immunoSEQ multiplex PCR; in TCRdb, only in-frame clones are kept and a portion is missing. This sample yields approximately 24,000 clones, of which roughly 79% are seen a single time; 11% belongs to the top ten. The sample here was unsorted PBMCs, taken 2.1 years after starting antiretroviral therapy. These receptor sequences come from a man younger than 45 with HIV. The CDR3 runs from the conserved cysteine through the conserved F or W. The D gene is left open where the match is weak. Clone size is given for some rows only: seen once, a few or many times, or a class if the clone is expanded.

>-|TRBV9|TRBJ1-3|-
TGTGCCAGCAGCCCTCAAGTGGGGATCGGAAACACCATATATTTT
CASSPQVGIGNTIYF
>-|TRBV4-1|TRBJ1-6|-
TGCGCCAGCAGCCAAGAGTTGGGCAGGGGTGGTAATTCACCCCTCCACTTT
CASSQELGRGGNSPLHF
>-|TRBV5-4|TRBJ2-5|-
TGTGCCAGCAAGACAAGTGGGGCGGTAGAAGAGACCCAGTACTTC
CASKTSGAVEETQYF
>TRBD2|TRBV7-6|TRBJ2-2|-
TGTGCCAGCAGCCCACTTGCGGGGGGCCCATACACCGGGGAGCTGTTTTTT
CASSPLAGGPYTGELFF
>TRBD1|TRBV19|TRBJ1-2|-
TGTGCCAGTAGTGACAGGGTGAACGGCTACACCTTC
CASSDRVNGYTF
>TRBD1|TRBV5-1|TRBJ2-2|few
TGCGCCAGCAGCCCGGGACAGGGGGCTTACACCGGGGAGCTGTTTTTT
CASSPGQGAYTGELFF
>-|TRBV30|TRBJ2-2|-
TGTGCCTGGAGTGTAGCCAGGAACACCGGGGAGCTGTTTTTT
CAWSVARNTGELFF
>TRBD2|TRBV19|TRBJ2-1|-
TGTGCCAGTAGTATGGGGGGGACTAGCCTCTATGAGCAGTTCTTC
CASSMGGTSLYEQFF
>TRBD2|TRBV5-6|TRBJ2-2|once
TGTGCCAGCAGCTTGGTCGGCGGGAGCGGCACCGGGGAGCTGTTTTTT
CASSLVGGSGTGELFF
>TRBD1|TRBV30|TRBJ1-4|-
TGTGCCTGGAGTCACGGACAGGGGATCGCTAATGAAAAACTGTTTTTT
CAWSHGQGIANEKLFF
>TRBD1|TRBV7-2|TRBJ2-1|-
TGTGCCAGCAGCCTCCGGGACAGGTCCTACAATGAGCAGTTCTTC
CASSLRDRSYNEQFF
>-|TRBV4-1|TRBJ1-5|-
TGCGCCAGCAGCCAAGCGACAGATCCTCGGGGGAGAGGCAATCAGCCCCAGCATTTT
CASSQATDPRGRGNQPQHF
>TRBD1|TRBV27|TRBJ1-2|-
TGTGCCAGCAGACATGCCGGGACAGGGGGCGATAATGGCTACACCTTC
CASRHAGTGGDNGYTF
>-|TRBV10-3|TRBJ1-3|once
TGTGCCATCAGCGATCCCCGTCGGGGCCAAGGGGGATCCTCTGGAAACACCATATATTTT
CAISDPRRGQGGSSGNTIYF
>-|TRBV7-2|TRBJ2-7|-
TGTGCCAGCAGCTTAAGGGGGGCCGCCTACGAGCAGTACTTC
CASSLRGAAYEQYF
>TRBD1|TRBV10-3|TRBJ2-1|-
TGTGCCATCAGATCAGGGACAGGGGTCAATGAGCAGTTCTTC
CAIRSGTGVNEQFF
>TRBD2|TRBV9|TRBJ2-5|-
TGTGCCAGCAGCGTAGCTACAGGGAGACTAGCGGGGGGGGAAGAGACCCAGTACTTC
CASSVATGRLAGGEETQYF
>-|TRBV2|TRBJ2-5|-
TGTGCCAGCAGTGAGGGGACCCAGTACTTC
CASSEGTQYF
>TRBD1|TRBV2|TRBJ1-1|-
TGTGCCAGCAGACGGGACAGAGAAGCTTTCTTT
CASRRDREAFF
>TRBD1|TRBV4-2|TRBJ2-2|-
TGTGCCAGCACCGCGGGGGACAGGGATGGCGGGGAGCTGTTTTTT
CASTAGDRDGGELFF
>TRBD1|TRBV7-6|TRBJ1-1|once
TGTGCCAGCAGTCTGGACAGGGCGAACACTGAAGCTTTCTTT
CASSLDRANTEAFF
>-|TRBV5-5|TRBJ2-3|-
TGTGCCAGCACCCCGGGCACAGATACGCAGTATTTT
CASTPGTDTQYF
>TRBD1|TRBV19|TRBJ2-1|once
TGTGCCAGTAGCCTCGACAGGGAGTGGCAGTTCTTC
CASSLDREWQFF
>-|TRBV14|TRBJ1-2|-
TGTGCCAGCAGCCAAGGGGGCGGCTATGGCTACACCTTC
CASSQGGGYGYTF
>-|TRBV10-3|TRBJ2-7|-
TGTGCCATCAGAGTGGGCGGCGAGCAGTACTTC
CAIRVGGEQYF
>TRBD2|TRBV7-9|TRBJ2-2|-
TGTGCCAGCAGCTTTTTCGGACTAGCTAGGAACACCGGGGAGCTGTTTTTT
CASSFFGLARNTGELFF
>TRBD1|TRBV30|TRBJ1-2|-
TGTGCCTGGAGTGCGGGACAGGGGCGTTATGCGGGAGGCTACACCTTC
CAWSAGQGRYAGGYTF
>-|TRBV30|TRBJ2-3|-
TGTGCCTGGAGTGCTAGCACAGATACGCAGTATTTT
CAWSASTDTQYF